Listed below are T cell receptor beta chains from one sample, sequenced in a study of T cells after yellow fever vaccination. TCRdb re-called the 5' RACE reads through MiXCR, storing one row per CDR3 protein. The repertoire holds 340,000 or so distinct CDR3 sequences, with about 12% as singletons. Material: CD4+ T cells sorted from PBMCs, obtained 15 days after the yellow fever booster vaccination. These receptors came from a man between 18 and 35 years old who received the YFV17D yellow fever vaccine. Both conserved end residues are part of each CDR3. Fields, in order: V gene, J gene, D gene, clone size, CDR3 protein, CDR3 DNA. A D gene is named only where the DNA matches it firmly. Expanded clones are given a class, and other clones once, few, many or no size at all.

TRBV19	TRBJ2-6	NA	few	CASLGGGGANVLTF	TGTGCCAGTTTGGGGGGAGGAGGGGCCAACGTCCTGACTTTC
TRBV9	TRBJ2-3	NA	NA	CASSVSGSTDTQYF	TGTGCCAGCAGCGTATCGGGGAGCACAGATACGCAGTATTTT
TRBV3-1	TRBJ2-5	TRBD2	NA	CASSHSLAAGGLQETQYF	TGTGCCAGCAGCCACAGTCTAGCAGCGGGGGGGCTGCAAGAGACCCAGTACTTC
TRBV7-2	TRBJ1-1	NA	NA	CASSRGFTEAFF	TGTGCCAGCAGCCGTGGGTTTACTGAAGCTTTCTTT
TRBV5-4	TRBJ1-3	TRBD1	NA	CASSFGTASGNTIYF	TGTGCCAGCAGCTTTGGGACAGCCTCTGGAAACACCATATATTTT
TRBV10-3	TRBJ1-5	NA	NA	CAISEMAEYDQPQHF	TGTGCCATCAGTGAGATGGCCGAATATGATCAGCCCCAGCATTTT
TRBV20-1	TRBJ2-5	NA	few	CSAIGSWETQYF	TGCAGTGCTATTGGATCATGGGAGACCCAGTACTTC
TRBV9	TRBJ2-2	NA	NA	CASSPRRITGELFF	TGTGCCAGCAGCCCGCGACGTATCACCGGGGAGCTGTTTTTT
TRBV7-2	TRBJ1-4	NA	NA	CASSSDSFNEKLFF	TGTGCCAGCAGCTCGGACAGTTTTAATGAAAAACTGTTTTTT
TRBV5-4	TRBJ2-7	TRBD1	NA	CASSQGQAYEQYF	TGTGCCAGCAGCCAGGGACAGGCCTACGAGCAGTACTTC
TRBV7-2	TRBJ2-7	NA	few	CASSPGRSEQYF	TGTGCCAGCAGCCCCGGGCGTAGCGAGCAGTACTTC
TRBV6-2/TRBV6-3	TRBJ1-3	NA	few	CASSYSDLPVSGNTIYF	TGTGCCAGCAGTTACTCGGATTTGCCCGTCTCTGGAAACACCATATATTTT
TRBV29-1	TRBJ2-5	NA	many	CSVEGRRQETQYF	TGCAGCGTTGAAGGCAGACGCCAAGAGACCCAGTACTTC
TRBV18	TRBJ2-3	TRBD2	NA	CASSPGTSGDTQYF	TGTGCCAGCTCACCCGGGACTAGCGGAGATACGCAGTATTTT
TRBV5-1	TRBJ1-4	NA	NA	CASSPGTPRREKLFF	TGCGCCAGCAGCCCCGGGACTCCCCGGAGAGAAAAACTGTTTTTT
TRBV6-1	TRBJ1-2	TRBD1	NA	CASSLGQASYYGYTF	TGTGCCAGCAGTTTGGGACAGGCTTCCTACTATGGCTACACCTTC
TRBV4-3	TRBJ2-7	TRBD1	few	CASSQQTGTGGSSYEQYF	TGCGCCAGCAGCCAGCAAACTGGAACAGGGGGCAGCTCCTACGAGCAGTACTTC
TRBV5-1	TRBJ2-1	NA	NA	CASSLEASRANEQFF	TGCGCCAGCAGCTTGGAAGCGTCGCGAGCCAATGAGCAGTTCTTC
TRBV4-1	TRBJ2-2	TRBD2	NA	CASRPQESGVNTGELFF	TGCGCCAGCAGGCCGCAGGAAAGCGGGGTCAACACCGGGGAGCTGTTTTTT
TRBV6-5	TRBJ1-1	NA	NA	CASSYGADTEAFF	TGTGCCAGCAGTTACGGGGCGGACACTGAAGCTTTCTTT
TRBV28	TRBJ1-1	NA	NA	CASSRPEGYTEAFF	TGTGCCAGCAGTCGTCCCGAGGGCTACACTGAAGCTTTCTTT
TRBV7-2	TRBJ2-7	NA	NA	CASSSSTGYEQYF	TGTGCCAGCAGCTCATCGACAGGCTACGAGCAGTACTTC
TRBV12-3/TRBV12-4	TRBJ1-1	NA	NA	CASSHQGTEAFF	TGTGCCAGCAGCCACCAGGGGACTGAAGCTTTCTTT
TRBV20-1	TRBJ1-4	TRBD1	few	CSARANQGASEKLFF	TGCAGTGCTAGGGCAAATCAGGGGGCGTCTGAAAAACTGTTTTTT
TRBV12-3/TRBV12-4	TRBJ1-3	NA	NA	CASSTGTLGNTIYF	TGTGCCAGCAGTACCGGGACTTTGGGAAACACCATATATTTT
TRBV5-5	TRBJ2-6	NA	NA	CASSFSAANSGANVLTF	TGTGCCAGCAGCTTTTCGGCCGCGAACTCTGGGGCCAACGTCCTGACTTTC
TRBV5-1	TRBJ2-7	NA	few	CASSLGLQGGEQYF	TGCGCCAGCAGCTTGGGACTGCAGGGCGGCGAGCAGTACTTC
TRBV4-1	TRBJ1-3	NA	few	CASSPRVRSGNTIYF	TGCGCCAGCAGCCCCCGGGTTCGTTCTGGAAACACCATATATTTT
TRBV29-1	TRBJ2-2	NA	NA	CSVGHTNTGELFF	TGCAGCGTTGGTCACACCAACACCGGGGAGCTGTTTTTT
TRBV5-6	TRBJ1-2	NA	few	CASSLNGQRVYGYTF	TGTGCCAGCAGCTTGAACGGACAGAGAGTTTATGGCTACACCTTC
TRBV5-1	TRBJ1-6	NA	few	CASSLELRTYNSPLHF	TGCGCCAGCAGCTTGGAACTCAGGACCTATAATTCACCCCTCCACTTT
TRBV5-5	TRBJ1-5	TRBD1	NA	CASSFRQGENSNQPQHF	TGTGCCAGCAGCTTTAGACAGGGAGAAAATAGCAATCAGCCCCAGCATTTT
TRBV7-2	TRBJ2-2	TRBD1	NA	CASSLVHRTGGSGELFF	TGTGCCAGCAGCTTAGTACACCGGACAGGGGGCTCCGGGGAGCTGTTTTTT
TRBV5-5	TRBJ2-7	NA	NA	CASSLVPTYEQYF	TGTGCCAGCAGCTTGGTACCAACCTACGAGCAGTACTTC
TRBV7-2	TRBJ2-7	NA	few	CASSLGEGRLYEQYF	TGTGCCAGCAGCTTAGGCGAAGGACGACTCTACGAGCAGTACTTC
TRBV7-2	TRBJ2-5	NA	NA	CASSSVWSEETQYF	TGTGCCAGCAGCTCCGTTTGGAGCGAAGAGACCCAGTACTTC
TRBV7-9	TRBJ2-3	NA	few	CASSLDRDTQYF	TGTGCCAGCAGCCTGGACCGAGATACGCAGTATTTT
TRBV6-1	TRBJ2-3	TRBD2	NA	CASSDGLAGAPCPTDTQYF	TGTGCCAGCAGTGACGGACTAGCGGGGGCCCCCTGTCCCACAGATACGCAGTATTTT
TRBV19	TRBJ1-2	NA	NA	CASILPGQGDGYTF	TGTGCCAGTATTCTCCCAGGGCAGGGAGATGGCTACACCTTC
TRBV7-2	TRBJ2-3	NA	NA	CASSYATDTQYF	TGTGCCAGCAGCTACGCCACAGATACGCAGTATTTT
TRBV5-1	TRBJ2-5	TRBD2	NA	CASRLGIAGVQETQYF	TGCGCCAGCCGGCTCGGAATAGCGGGGGTGCAAGAGACCCAGTACTTC
TRBV10-3	TRBJ2-1	TRBD1	NA	CAIRDDRGERNEQFF	TGTGCCATCAGAGACGACAGGGGCGAAAGGAATGAGCAGTTCTTC
TRBV12-3/TRBV12-4	TRBJ2-3	TRBD1	many	CASRSRGRPDTQYF	TGTGCCAGCAGGAGCAGGGGGCGTCCAGATACGCAGTATTTT
TRBV5-1	TRBJ2-3	NA	few	CASSLEGPTRHTQYF	TGCGCCAGCAGCTTGGAGGGACCCACACGCCATACGCAGTATTTT
TRBV5-5	TRBJ2-3	NA	few	CASSLVKSTDTQYF	TGTGCCAGCAGCTTGGTGAAGAGCACAGATACGCAGTATTTT
TRBV9	TRBJ2-7	TRBD2	few	CASSVGQRGESGEQYF	TGTGCCAGCAGCGTAGGCCAGCGGGGGGAGTCAGGCGAGCAGTACTTC
TRBV9	TRBJ2-3	NA	many	CASSVGAVDFTDTQYF	TGTGCCAGCAGCGTAGGGGCAGTGGATTTCACAGATACGCAGTATTTT
TRBV21-1	TRBJ2-3	NA	NA	CATEGRPDTQYF	TGTGCCACCGAGGGCAGACCGGATACGCAGTATTTT
TRBV4-1	TRBJ1-1	TRBD1	few	CASSRPDREKGAFF	TGCGCCAGCAGCCGGCCGGACAGGGAGAAGGGAGCTTTCTTT